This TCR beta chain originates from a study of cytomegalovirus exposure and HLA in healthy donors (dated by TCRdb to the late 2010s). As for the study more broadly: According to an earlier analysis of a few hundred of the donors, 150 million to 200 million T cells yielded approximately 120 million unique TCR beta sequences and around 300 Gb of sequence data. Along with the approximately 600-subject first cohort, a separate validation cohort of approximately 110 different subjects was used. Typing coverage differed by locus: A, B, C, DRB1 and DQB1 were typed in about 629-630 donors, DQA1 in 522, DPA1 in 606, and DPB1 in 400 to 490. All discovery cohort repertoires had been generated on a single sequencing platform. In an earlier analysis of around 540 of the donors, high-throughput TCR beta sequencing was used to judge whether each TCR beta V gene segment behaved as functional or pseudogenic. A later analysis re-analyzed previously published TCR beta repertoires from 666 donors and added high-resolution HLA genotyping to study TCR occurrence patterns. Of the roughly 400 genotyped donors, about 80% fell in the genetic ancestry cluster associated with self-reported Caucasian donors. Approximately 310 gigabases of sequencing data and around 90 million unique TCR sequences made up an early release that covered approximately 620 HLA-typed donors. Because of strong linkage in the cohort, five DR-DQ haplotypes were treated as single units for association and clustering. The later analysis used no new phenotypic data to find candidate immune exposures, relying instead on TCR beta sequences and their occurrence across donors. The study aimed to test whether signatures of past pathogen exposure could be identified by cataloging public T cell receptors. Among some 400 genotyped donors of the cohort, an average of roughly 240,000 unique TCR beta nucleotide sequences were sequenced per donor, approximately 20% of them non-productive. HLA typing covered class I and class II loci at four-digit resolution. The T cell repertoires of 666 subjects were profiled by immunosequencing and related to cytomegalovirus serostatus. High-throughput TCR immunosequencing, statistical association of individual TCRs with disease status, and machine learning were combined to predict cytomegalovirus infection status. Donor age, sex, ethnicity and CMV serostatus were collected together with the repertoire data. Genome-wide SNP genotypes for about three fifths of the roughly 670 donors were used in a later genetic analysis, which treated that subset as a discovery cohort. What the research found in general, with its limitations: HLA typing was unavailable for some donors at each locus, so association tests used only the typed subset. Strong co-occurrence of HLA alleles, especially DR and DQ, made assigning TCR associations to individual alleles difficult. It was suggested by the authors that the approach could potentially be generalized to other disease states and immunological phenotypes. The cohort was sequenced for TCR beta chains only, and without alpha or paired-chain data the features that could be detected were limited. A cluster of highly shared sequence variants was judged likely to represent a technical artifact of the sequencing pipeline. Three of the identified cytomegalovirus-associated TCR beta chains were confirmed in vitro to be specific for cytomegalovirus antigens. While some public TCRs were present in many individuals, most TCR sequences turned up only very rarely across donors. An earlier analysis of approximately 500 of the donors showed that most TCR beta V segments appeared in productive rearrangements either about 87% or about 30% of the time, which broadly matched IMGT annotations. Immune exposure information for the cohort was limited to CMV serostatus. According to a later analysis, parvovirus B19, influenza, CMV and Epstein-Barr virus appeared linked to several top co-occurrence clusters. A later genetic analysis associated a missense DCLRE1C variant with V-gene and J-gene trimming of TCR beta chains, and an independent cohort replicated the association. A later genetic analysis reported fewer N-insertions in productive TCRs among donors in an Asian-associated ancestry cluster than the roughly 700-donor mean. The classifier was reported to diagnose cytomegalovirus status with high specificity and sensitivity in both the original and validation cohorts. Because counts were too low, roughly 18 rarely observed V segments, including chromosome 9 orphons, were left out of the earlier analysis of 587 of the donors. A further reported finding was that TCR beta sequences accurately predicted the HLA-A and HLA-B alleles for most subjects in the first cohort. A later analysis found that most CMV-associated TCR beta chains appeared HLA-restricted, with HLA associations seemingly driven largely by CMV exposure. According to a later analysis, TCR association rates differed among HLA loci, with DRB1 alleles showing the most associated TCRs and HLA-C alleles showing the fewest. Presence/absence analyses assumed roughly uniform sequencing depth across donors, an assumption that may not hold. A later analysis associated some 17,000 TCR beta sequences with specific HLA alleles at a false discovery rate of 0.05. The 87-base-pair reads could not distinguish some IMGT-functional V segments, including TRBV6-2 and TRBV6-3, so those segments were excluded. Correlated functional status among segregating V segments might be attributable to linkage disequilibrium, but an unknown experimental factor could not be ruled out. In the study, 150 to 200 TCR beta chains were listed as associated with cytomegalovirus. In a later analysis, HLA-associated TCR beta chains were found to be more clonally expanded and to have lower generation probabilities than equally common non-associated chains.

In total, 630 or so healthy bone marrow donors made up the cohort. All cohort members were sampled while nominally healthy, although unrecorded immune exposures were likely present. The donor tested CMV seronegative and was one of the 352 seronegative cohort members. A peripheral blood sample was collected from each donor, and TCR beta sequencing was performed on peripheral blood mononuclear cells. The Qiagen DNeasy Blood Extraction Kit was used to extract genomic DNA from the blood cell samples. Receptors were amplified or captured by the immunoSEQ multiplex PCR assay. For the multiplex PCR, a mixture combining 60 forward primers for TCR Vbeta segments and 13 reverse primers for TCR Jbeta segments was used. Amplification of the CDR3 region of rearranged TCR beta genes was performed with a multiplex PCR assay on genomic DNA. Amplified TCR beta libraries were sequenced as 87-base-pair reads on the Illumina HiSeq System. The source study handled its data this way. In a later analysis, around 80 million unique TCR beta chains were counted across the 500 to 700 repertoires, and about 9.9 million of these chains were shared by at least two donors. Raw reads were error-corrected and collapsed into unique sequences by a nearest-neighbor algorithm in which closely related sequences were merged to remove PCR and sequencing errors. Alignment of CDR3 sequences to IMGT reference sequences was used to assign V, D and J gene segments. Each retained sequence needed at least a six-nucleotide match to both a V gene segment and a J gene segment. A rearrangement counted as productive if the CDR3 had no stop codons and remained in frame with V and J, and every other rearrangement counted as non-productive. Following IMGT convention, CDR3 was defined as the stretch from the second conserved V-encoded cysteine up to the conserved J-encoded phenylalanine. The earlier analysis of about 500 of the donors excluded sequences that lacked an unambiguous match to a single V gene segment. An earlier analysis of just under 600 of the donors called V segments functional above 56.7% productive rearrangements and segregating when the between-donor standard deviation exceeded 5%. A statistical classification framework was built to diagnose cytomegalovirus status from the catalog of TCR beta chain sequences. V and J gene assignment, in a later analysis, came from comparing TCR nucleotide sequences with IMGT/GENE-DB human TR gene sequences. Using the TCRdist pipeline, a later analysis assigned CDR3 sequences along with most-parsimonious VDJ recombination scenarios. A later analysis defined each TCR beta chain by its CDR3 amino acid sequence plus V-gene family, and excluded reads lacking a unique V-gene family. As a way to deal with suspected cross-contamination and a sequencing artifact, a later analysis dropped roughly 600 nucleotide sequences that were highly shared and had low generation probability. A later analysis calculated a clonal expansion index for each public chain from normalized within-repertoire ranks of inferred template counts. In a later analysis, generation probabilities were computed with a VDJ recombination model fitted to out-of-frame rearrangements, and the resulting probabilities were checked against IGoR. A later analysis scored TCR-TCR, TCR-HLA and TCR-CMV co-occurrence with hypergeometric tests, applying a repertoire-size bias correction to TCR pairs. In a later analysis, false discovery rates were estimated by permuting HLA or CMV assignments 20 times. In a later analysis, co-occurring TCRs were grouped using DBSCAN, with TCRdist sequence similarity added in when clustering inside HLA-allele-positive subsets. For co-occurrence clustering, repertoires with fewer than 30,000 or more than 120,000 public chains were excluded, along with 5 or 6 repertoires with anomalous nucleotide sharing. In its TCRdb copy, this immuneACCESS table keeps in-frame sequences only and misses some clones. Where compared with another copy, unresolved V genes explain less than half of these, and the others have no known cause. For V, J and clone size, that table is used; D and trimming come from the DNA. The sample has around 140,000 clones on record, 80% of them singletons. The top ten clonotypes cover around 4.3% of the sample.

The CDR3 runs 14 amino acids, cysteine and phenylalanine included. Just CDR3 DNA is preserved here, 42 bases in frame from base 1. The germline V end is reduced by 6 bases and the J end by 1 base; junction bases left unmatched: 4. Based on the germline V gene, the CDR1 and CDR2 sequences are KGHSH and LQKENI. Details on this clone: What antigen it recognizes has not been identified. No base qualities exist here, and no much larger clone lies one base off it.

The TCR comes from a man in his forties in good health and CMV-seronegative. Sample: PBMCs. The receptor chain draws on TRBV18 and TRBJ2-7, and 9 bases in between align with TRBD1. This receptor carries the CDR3 CASSPDRGSYEQYF. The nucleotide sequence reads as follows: TGTGCCAGCTCTCCGGACAGGGGTTCCTACGAGCAGTACTTC. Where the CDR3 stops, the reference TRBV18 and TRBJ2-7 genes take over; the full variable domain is NAGVMQNPRHLVRRRGQEARLRCSPMKGHSHVYWYRQLPEEGLKFMVYLQKENIIDESGMPKERFSAEFPKEGPSILRIQQVVRGDSAAYFCASSPDRGSYEQYFGPGTRLTVT.